A few counts support the clone carrying this TCR beta chain. The antigen is undetermined. Deletions cut 3 bases from V and 4 bases from J, with 15 bases between. CDR1 SGHRS and CDR2 YFSETQ come from the germline V gene. This CDR3 spans 15 amino acids. All of the isolated RNA was reverse transcribed, so expressed TCRB transcripts were sequenced. Assay used: immunoSEQ multiplex PCR; TCRdb lists only in-frame clones, some missing. Of over 700,000 clones detected, 15% to 20% appear once; the ten largest clones hold roughly 0.025%. The data are from a study of beta chain features in type 1 diabetes. About the research overall: Examined across all samples were almost 110 million sorted cells. Study observations and caveats: All four CD4+ subsets of Type 1 diabetes patients contained TCRB CDR3s that were moderately but significantly shorter. The naive, central memory and Treg TCRB repertoires showed an apparent similarity that was greater among patients than among healthy donors. There was a possibility that cDNA sequencing over-represented cells with high TCR expression.

The chain joins TRBV5-1 to TRBJ2-3; D may match TRBD1 or TRBD2 (5 bases each). This clonotype was obtained from a woman aged 18 to 35 in good health. The sample consisted of naive CD4+ T cells from blood. DNA of the CDR3: TGCGCCAGCAGCTCCCGTGGGGGAGTCGCAGATACGCAGTATTTT. It is translated as CASSSRGGVADTQYF.